The sequence of this T cell receptor (beta chain) was determined in a study of T cell repertoires in cytomegalovirus infection. Overall study context: Evidence of both CMV infection and a matching HLA type came from public TCR beta signatures.

TCRdb re-analysed the reads in MiXCR, keeping a single row per CDR3 protein. The table records about 360,000 distinct CDR3 sequences, roughly 20% of them present only once. Study-wide results and limits: Within the response measured ex vivo, HLA-C-restricted CMV-specific TCR beta clonotypes were dominant.

This CDR3 contains 15 residues. The V segment lost 5 bases and the J segment 4 bases; nucleotides outside the gene matches: 6. CDR1 SGHTA and CDR2 FQGNSA come from the germline V gene. This clonotype came up many times. No antigen is known for it. Sequenced material: PBMCs. The TCR sequence derives from a human donor in good health (CMV status not recorded). Some clones in this sample may be carry-over from other donors' samples. The chain uses TRBV7-2 and TRBJ2-3, with TRBD1 matching over 10 bases. The CDR3 reads CASSPGQGWADTQYF. The CDR3 DNA reads as TGTGCCAGCAGCCCGGGACAGGGGTGGGCAGATACGCAGTATTTT. Full variable domain (outside the CDR3, taken from reference TRBV7-2 and TRBJ2-3): GAGVSQSPSNKVTEKGKDVELRCDPISGHTALYWYRQSLGQGLEFLIYFQGNSAPDKSGLPSDRFSAERTGGSVSTLTIQRTQQEDSAVYLCASSPGQGWADTQYFGPGTRLTVL.